This entry lists 15 T cell receptor beta chains sequenced from one sample in a study of OX40 agonist ivuxolimab in advanced cancers. The protocol was immunoSEQ multiplex PCR, while the TCRdb copy is restricted to in-frame clones and leaves out a portion. The sample has tens of thousands of clones, 81% seen once. The sample was CD4+ or CD8+ T cells sorted from blood, taken in a trial of the OX40 agonist ivuxolimab. These receptors were taken from an adult with an advanced solid tumor such as melanoma, head and neck, liver or kidney cancer.

J is TRBJ2-1 and V is TRBV27, with TRBD2 matching 9 bases. The CDR3 has 14 amino acids. Germline V gene lookup returns CDR1 MNHEY and CDR2 SMNVEV (reference sequence). The V gene end was trimmed by 4 bases and the J gene end by 4 bases; junction bases not matched to a gene: 2. The CDR3 DNA sequence: TGTGCCAGCAGTTACACTAGCGGGTACAATGAGCAGTTCTTC. It encodes CASSYTSGYNEQFF.

This clone was counted between two and nine times. This rearrangement joins TRBV9 to TRBJ1-6; D call uncertain. Germline assignment: CDR1 SGDLS and CDR2 YYNGEE. Trimming removed 4 bases at V and 10 bases at J, with 12 bases between. The CDR3 is 13 amino acids. CDR3 nucleotide sequence: TGTGCCAGCAGCCCGCAGGAGGGCTCACCCCTCCACTTT. Amino acids: CASSPQEGSPLHF.

V gene TRBV28 combines with J gene TRBJ1-1; no clear D gene. Germline lookup yields CDR1 MDHEN and CDR2 SYDVKM. V lost 2 bases, J lost 2 bases, and 12 bases lay in between. The CDR3 consists of 15 residues. The CDR3, as DNA: TGTGCCAGCAGTTTAATTGGACTGACAAACACTGAAGCTTTCTTT. This gives the protein CASSLIGLTNTEAFF. The whole variable domain, remainder taken from reference TRBV28 and TRBJ1-1, is DVKVTQSSRYLVKRTGEKVFLECVQDMDHENMFWYRQDPGLGLRLIYFSYDVKMKEKGDIPEGYSVSREKKERFSLILESASTNQTSMYLCASSLIGLTNTEAFFGQGTRLTVV.

The chain uses TRBV10-3 and TRBJ2-1, with 7 bases matching TRBD1. Germline V lookup: CDR1 ENHRY, CDR2 SYGVKD. CDR3 length: 12 amino acids. Here the CDR3 reads CAHKGDSNEQFF. CDR3 coding DNA: TGTGCTCACAAAGGGGACAGTAATGAGCAGTTCTTC.

The J gene is TRBJ2-6, the V gene TRBV6-1; 12 nucleotides agree with TRBD2. This CDR3 comprises 21 residues. Germline CDR1 MNHNS, CDR2 SASEGT. The J segment lost 2 bases and the V segment lost 0 bases, leaving 11 bases of the junction unmatched. CDR3 DNA sequence: TGTGCCAGCAGTGAAGCTTCGTATGGACTAGCGGGGCACACTGGGGCCAACGTCCTGACTTTC. Its protein product is CASSEASYGLAGHTGANVLTF.

Here the CDR3 reads CSVEGTGAPQETQYF. Written as DNA, the CDR3 is TGCAGCGTTGAAGGGACAGGGGCGCCCCAAGAGACCCAGTACTTC. The V and J genes are TRBV29-1 and TRBJ2-5, with 9 bases matching TRBD1. The CDR3 contains 15 residues. The J segment lost 1 base and the V segment lost 1 base, leaving 4 bases of the junction unmatched. CDR1 is SQVTM, CDR2 ANQGSEA, per germline.

This rearrangement joins TRBV6-5 to TRBJ2-7; D is undetermined. V was trimmed by 9 bases and J by 5 bases, leaving 11 bases between them. The CDR3 is 11 amino acids. Germline-derived CDR1 and CDR2 are MNHEY and SVGAGI. The CDR3 coding sequence is TGTGCCAGGCCGGTGGGGAACGAGCAGTACGTC. Protein sequence: CARPVGNEQYV.

This clone turned up a few times. This sequence joins TRBV7-9 and TRBJ2-1; 9 bases agree with TRBD1. The ends lost 5 bases at V and 4 bases at J; junction bases unmatched: 12. CDR1 is SEHNR, CDR2 FQNEAQ, per germline (reference sequence). This CDR3 has 17 amino acids. The CDR3 DNA is TGTGCCAGCAGCCTCCCCCAGACAGGGGGGCTATACAATGAGCAGTTCTTC. It specifies CASSLPQTGGLYNEQFF.

In its sample, this clone was seen once. This chain connects TRBV5-4 to TRBJ2-1; 8 bases are a match to TRBD1. This CDR3 spans 14 amino acids. Losses at the gene ends were 2 bases for V and 9 bases for J; bases not matched to a gene: 7. Germline assignment: CDR1 SGHNT and CDR2 YYREEE (reference sequence). This CDR3 reads CASSLIGQGGEQFF. The CDR3 coding sequence is TGTGCCAGCAGCTTAATCGGACAGGGAGGTGAGCAGTTCTTC.

The chain recombines TRBV9 with TRBJ2-2; TRBD1 matches 11 bases. The CDR3 length is 16 residues. CDR1 and CDR2 from the germline V gene are SGDLS and YYNGEE. V trimming: 3 bases; J trimming: 5 bases; junction bases outside the gene matches: 6. The CDR3 sequence is CASSDPGQGVTGELFF. CDR3 nucleotides: TGTGCCAGCAGCGACCCGGGACAGGGGGTAACCGGGGAGCTGTTTTTT.

This chain uses TRBV5-6 with TRBJ2-4; D possibly matches TRBD1 or TRBD2 (6 bases each). The CDR3 is 14 residues long. V lost 5 bases, J lost 6 bases, and 15 bases lay in between. Germline values: CDR1 SGHDT, CDR2 YYEEEE. CDR3 residues: CASRAYRGRNIQYF. In DNA form, the CDR3 reads TGTGCCAGCAGGGCTTATCGGGGGCGAAACATTCAGTACTTC. The whole variable domain, filled in from reference TRBV5-6 and TRBJ2-4, reads DAGVTQSPTHLIKTRGQQVTLRCSPKSGHDTVSWYQQALGQGPQFIFQYYEEEERQRGNFPDRFSGHQFPNYSSELNVNALLLGDSALYLCASRAYRGRNIQYFGAGTRLSVL.

This rearrangement joins TRBV2 to TRBJ2-7; a weak D match, TRBD1 (6 bases). The CDR3 has 12 amino acids. Per the germline V gene, CDR1 is SNHLY and CDR2 is FYNNEI. The germline V and J ends were trimmed by 4 bases and 4 bases, with 8 bases remaining between them. The CDR3 coding sequence is TGTGCCAGCAGTGGGGACAAATACGAGCAGTACTTC. Residues: CASSGDKYEQYF.

The gene calls are TRBV13 and TRBJ2-4, with 9 nucleotides matching TRBD1. The CDR3 is made up of 15 amino acids. Germline V gene data show CDR1 as PRHDT and CDR2 as FYEKMQ (reference sequence). Germline trimming cut 4 bases from V and 5 bases from J; bases unmatched to any gene: 6. This CDR3 reads CASSSSGTGQNIQYF. The CDR3 DNA is TGTGCCAGCAGCTCCTCCGGGACAGGGCAAAACATTCAGTACTTC.

This chain links TRBV4-2 with TRBJ2-7; 13 bases align to TRBD2. V lost 3 bases and J lost 4; bases outside the gene matches: 3. Per germline, CDR1 LGHNA and CDR2 YNFKEQ. The CDR3 is made up of 15 amino acids. CDR3 loop: CASSQTSGGFYEQYV. DNA for the CDR3: TGTGCCAGCAGCCAGACTAGCGGGGGGTTTTACGAGCAGTACGTC.

In the case of this clone: Sequence at one end of the junction differs from germline and may be a read error. This chain connects TRBV4-2 to TRBJ1-2; D might be TRBD1 (6 bases). This CDR3 spans 15 amino acids. Germline-derived CDR1 and CDR2 are LGHNA and YNFKEQ. CDR3 nucleotides: TGTGCCAGCAGCCAAGCCCCGGGGGCGGGGTATGGCCACACCTTC. It translates to CASSQAPGAGYGHTF.